The 21 T cell receptor beta chains in this list originate from one sample, sequenced in a study of blood T cell repertoires in COVID-19. The method was immunoSEQ multiplex PCR; TCRdb's version includes in-frame clones alone and lacks a portion of them. The sample lists fewer than 200,000 clones, roughly 81% occurring once. The source material was peripheral blood. The receptors stem from a man aged 35 to 55 who had recovered from COVID-19.

The gene calls are TRBV6-5 and TRBJ2-7; D might be TRBD2 (5 bases). Germline V CDR1 and CDR2: MNHEY, SVGAGI. With 2 bases removed from V and 6 bases from J, the gap between germline ends came to 20 bases. The CDR3 length is 16 residues. In DNA form, the CDR3 reads TGTGCCAGCAGTTACGGAGGCCGGACGGGCCCTGGCGAGCAGTACTTC. It yields the protein CASSYGGRTGPGEQYF.

V is TRBV18 and J is TRBJ2-5, with unresolved D. Trimming removed 4 bases at V and 2 bases at J, with 2 bases between. This CDR3 comprises 11 residues. The V gene's germline CDR1 is KGHSH and CDR2 LQKENI. The CDR3 coding sequence is TGTGCCAGCTCACTACAAGAGACCCAGTACTTC. Encoded protein: CASSLQETQYF.

The rearrangement links TRBV6-6 to TRBJ2-7; tentatively, D is TRBD2 (5 bases). V lost 2 bases and J lost 6, with 11 bases in between. CDR1 and CDR2 (germline): MNHNY, SVGAGI (reference sequence). This CDR3 region has 13 residues. The CDR3 spells CASSYEGFAEQYF. For the CDR3, the DNA is TGTGCCAGCAGTTACGAGGGATTCGCCGAGCAGTACTTC.

The rearrangement joins TRBV18 to TRBJ2-5, with a weak D call TRBD2 (5 bases). Germline assignment: CDR1 KGHSH and CDR2 LQKENI. The CDR3 contains 15 residues. V lost 2 bases and J lost 5, with 15 bases in between. The CDR3 spells CASSPSSRVRETQYF. The DNA of the CDR3 is TGTGCCAGCTCACCAAGTTCGAGGGTACGGGAGACCCAGTACTTC.

For the CDR3, the DNA is TGCGCCAGCAGCCAAGATGCCAGTCTGAATCAGCCCCAGCATTTT. The encoded protein is CASSQDASLNQPQHF. This rearrangement joins TRBV4-3 to TRBJ1-5; D call uncertain. The CDR3 loop spans 15 amino acids. Looked up from germline, CDR1 is LGHNA and CDR2 is YSLEER. The ends were cut back, 0 bases at V and 4 bases at J, with 10 bases in the middle.

J is TRBJ2-2 and V is TRBV29-1; D is possibly TRBD1 (6 bases). V lost 7 bases to trimming and J lost 1 base, with 13 bases between them. The germline V gene encodes CDR1 SQVTM and CDR2 ANQGSEA. The CDR3 is 14 amino acids. Here the CDR3 reads CSGTEDRNTGELFF. DNA for the CDR3: TGCAGCGGGACAGAAGACAGGAACACCGGGGAGCTGTTTTTT.

This clone was observed a handful of times. The chain recombines TRBV27 with TRBJ2-7; D possibly corresponds to TRBD2 (5 bases). This CDR3 region has 15 residues. From germline, CDR1 is MNHEY and CDR2 SMNVEV (reference sequence). V lost 3 bases to trimming and J lost 1 base, with 13 bases between them. CDR3 nucleotides: TGTGCCAGCAGTTTGAGAGGGTTGGAATCCTACGAGCAGTACTTC. It translates to CASSLRGLESYEQYF.

This chain joins TRBV18 and TRBJ2-3; TRBD2 might be the D (7 bases). The V end was cut by 11 bases, the J end by 2 bases, with 14 bases between. CDR1 and CDR2 (germline): KGHSH, LQKENI. There are 13 residues in the CDR3. CDR3 amino acids: CASGGGYTDTQYF. The CDR3 nucleotides are TGTGCCTCGGGGGGCGGCTACACAGATACGCAGTATTTT.

V usage is TRBV9 and J usage is TRBJ2-1; 7 nucleotides match TRBD1. The CDR3 runs to 17 residues. Germline CDR1 is SGDLS and CDR2 is YYNGEE. Germline trimming cut 4 bases from V and 2 bases from J; bases unmatched to any gene: 12. CDR3 loop: CASSPWASGQTYNEQFF. DNA of the CDR3: TGTGCCAGCAGCCCCTGGGCCTCGGGACAGACCTACAATGAGCAGTTCTTC.

The chain employs TRBV11-2 and TRBJ2-7; weak D call: TRBD2 (6 bases). V was shortened by 1 base and J by 1 base, with 8 bases between the two germline ends. The CDR3 is 14 residues long. CDR1 and CDR2 (germline): SGHAT, FQNNGV. The CDR3 reads CASSLGGASYEQYF. The CDR3 DNA sequence: TGTGCCAGCAGCTTAGGCGGGGCTTCCTACGAGCAGTACTTC. The full variable domain, its missing parts supplied by reference TRBV11-2 and TRBJ2-7, is EAGVAQSPRYKIIEKRQSVAFWCNPISGHATLYWYQQILGQGPKLLIQFQNNGVVDDSQLPKDRFSAERLKGVDSTLKIQPAKLEDSAVYLCASSLGGASYEQYFGPGTRLTVT.

This chain connects TRBV4-3 to TRBJ2-7, with 10 positions matching TRBD2. The V segment lost 2 bases and the J segment 4 bases; nucleotides outside the gene matches: 8. The germline V gene encodes CDR1 LGHNA and CDR2 YSLEER. This CDR3 has 16 amino acids. The CDR3 coding sequence is TGCGCCAGCAGCCAACGGAGGGCTAGCGGGAGTTACGAGCAGTACTTC. It is translated as CASSQRRASGSYEQYF.

This clone was recorded a few times. V gene TRBV7-9 combines with J gene TRBJ2-5, with D possibly being TRBD1 (5 bases). CDR3 size: 14 residues. The germline gives CDR1 SEHNR, CDR2 FQNEAQ (reference sequence). Trimming shortened V by 5 bases and J by 14 bases, and 24 bases separated the two germline ends. CDR3 region: CASSPDNRRPQFYF. The CDR3 coding sequence is TGTGCCAGCAGCCCGGACAATCGCAGGCCCCAGTTCTACTTC.

The V call is TRBV19, the J call TRBJ2-5, with D perhaps TRBD2 (6 bases). The germline gives CDR1 LNHDA, CDR2 SQIVND (reference sequence). This CDR3 spans 16 amino acids. Trimming stripped 4 bases from V and 1 base from J, with 16 bases between. The CDR3 sequence: CASSTKGTAAQETQYF. The CDR3 region has the DNA TGTGCCAGTAGTACGAAGGGGACTGCGGCCCAAGAGACCCAGTACTTC.

The chain carries TRBV12-5 and TRBJ2-6; unclear D gene. The ends were cut back, 9 bases at V and 4 bases at J, with 13 bases in the middle. There are 14 residues in the CDR3. Germline V gives CDR1 LGHNT, CDR2 FRNRAP. DNA of the CDR3: TGTGCTAGGAGAGGAGCCGCCGGGGCCAACGTCCTGACTTTC. Protein sequence: CARRGAAGANVLTF. The variable domain in full, with the rest retrieved from reference TRBV12-5 and TRBJ2-6, is DARVTQTPRHKVTEMGQEVTMRCQPILGHNTVFWYRQTMMQGLELLAYFRNRAPLDDSGMPKDRFSAEMPDATLATLKIQPSEPRDSAVYFCARRGAAGANVLTFGAGSRLTVL.

This clone was picked up one time. The chain carries TRBV3-1 (or the pseudogene TRBV3-2) and TRBJ2-5; possibly TRBD2 for D (5 bases). Looked up from germline, CDR1 is LGHDT and CDR2 is YNNKEL (reference sequence). Trimming stripped 1 base from V and 1 base from J, with 10 bases between. The CDR3 has 15 amino acids. The DNA for the CDR3 is TGTGCCAGCAGCCAAGTCTTAGCGAGCCAAGAGACCCAGTACTTC. Amino acid sequence: CASSQVLASQETQYF.

This chain joins TRBV2 and TRBJ2-5; 10 nucleotides align to TRBD1. The J segment lost 5 bases and the V segment lost 4 bases, leaving 7 bases of the junction unmatched. The CDR3 runs to 15 residues. The germline gives CDR1 SNHLY, CDR2 FYNNEI. The CDR3 protein is CASSGQGAAGETQYF. As DNA, the CDR3 is TGTGCCAGCAGTGGACAGGGGGCGGCGGGGGAGACCCAGTACTTC.

This clone is a singleton in its sample. This chain links TRBV6-1 with TRBJ2-7; 9 nucleotides align to TRBD1. Germline loops: CDR1 MNHNS, CDR2 SASEGT. V shed 3 bases, J shed 7 bases, and the junction held 10 bases outside the gene matches. The CDR3 extends over 15 amino acids. Written as DNA, the CDR3 is TGTGCCAGCAGTGACCCGGACAGGGGAGTTGGGGAGCAGTACTTC. Amino acid sequence: CASSDPDRGVGEQYF.

A few counts support this clone. The rearrangement joins TRBV7-9 to TRBJ1-4; D perhaps matches TRBD1 (5 bases). CDR1 and CDR2 (germline): SEHNR, FQNEAQ (reference sequence). Trimming left V 5 bases short and J 6 bases short, with 19 bases between. CDR3 length equals 16 residues. The CDR3 bases are TGTGCCAGCAGCGACCCCATGGGGCCCGTATATGAAAAACTGTTTTTT. Translation gives CASSDPMGPVYEKLFF.

The CDR3 region has the DNA TGTGCCATTCAGGGGTCTGCCTATGGCTACACCTTC. Translating it yields CAIQGSAYGYTF. The chain carries TRBV10-3 and TRBJ1-2; perhaps TRBD1 as D (6 bases). There are 12 residues in the CDR3. CDR1 and CDR2 from the germline V gene are ENHRY and SYGVKD. Trimming pared 9 bases from V and 4 bases from J, leaving 12 bases between.

V and J are TRBV5-5 and TRBJ2-7; a possible D gene is TRBD1 (6 bases). This CDR3 region has 18 residues. Trimming cost V 1 base and J 1 base, with 21 bases left between them. Germline CDR1 SGHKS, CDR2 YYEKEE (reference sequence). The CDR3, as DNA: TGTGCCAGCAGCTTGAGTGGGGCAGGGGCACAACTTTCCTACGAGCAGTACTTC. It specifies CASSLSGAGAQLSYEQYF.

The genes are TRBV11-3 and TRBJ2-5; D is uncertain. The germline V gene encodes CDR1 SGHNT and CDR2 YENEEA. V was shortened by 3 bases and J by 5 bases, with 7 bases between the two germline ends. CDR3 length equals 12 residues. CDR3 sequence: CASSLYSETQYF. The DNA for the CDR3 is TGTGCCAGCAGCTTGTACAGTGAGACCCAGTACTTC.